A selection of T cell receptor beta chains follows, all from one sample in a study of brain metastases from non-small cell lung cancer. Clones were read by immunoSEQ multiplex PCR, and TCRdb kept only the in-frame ones, dropping some. Seen here are 1,500 to 2,000 clones, around 90% observed once, and the top ten hold less than 3.5%. The sequencing input was tissue from a brain metastasis. The receptors shown here come from a donor aged 40 or older with non-small cell lung cancer. CDR3s leave out the opening cysteine and the closing phenylalanine or tryptophan. The D gene is left open where the match is weak.

j_call d_call v_call cdr3_aa
TRBJ2-4 TRBD2 TRBV12-5 ASGLGLAGGSKNIQY
TRBJ1-5 . TRBV10-1 ASTPVWQPGQPQH
TRBJ2-7 TRBD2 TRBV7-2 ASRPGTSGYEQY
TRBJ1-1 . TRBV20-1 SARRNTEAF
TRBJ2-7 TRBD2 TRBV6-2/TRBV6-3 ASSLAGPGEQY
TRBJ1-1 . TRBV15 ATRRQLNTEAF
TRBJ1-5 . TRBV6-2/TRBV6-3 ASSPPMQPQH
TRBJ2-1 TRBD2 TRBV7-8 ASSSRRTSRNEQF
TRBJ2-1 . TRBV28 ASSEPSGSGYNEQF
TRBJ2-7 TRBD1 TRBV18 ASSREQGVWEQY
TRBJ1-6 . TRBV9 ASSVERNNSPLH
TRBJ1-2 TRBD1 TRBV6-2/TRBV6-3 ASSYPRDRGRELHGYT
TRBJ1-1 . TRBV25-1 ASSPRGLNTEAF
TRBJ1-3 . TRBV7-2 ASSLSSGTGNTIY
TRBJ1-4 TRBD1 TRBV18 ASSPDRDEKLF
TRBJ2-2 . TRBV30 AWSAAGWKSPTGELF
TRBJ1-1 TRBD1 TRBV7-6 ASSQGQGWTEAF
TRBJ1-4 TRBD1 TRBV2 ASRAGQGAEKLF
TRBJ2-3 TRBD2 TRBV9 VSSVTPGLKYDTQY
TRBJ2-7 TRBD2 TRBV7-2 ASSLGVGGSYEQY
TRBJ2-2 TRBD2 TRBV3-1/TRBV3-2 ASSQGTSVNTGELF
TRBJ2-1 . TRBV5-6 ASSLRQAIFDEQF
TRBJ2-7 . TRBV7-8 ASSLGTPAGSYEQY
TRBJ1-2 . TRBV30 AWKNYGYT
TRBJ2-5 . TRBV28 ASSTSLGNQETQY
TRBJ1-2 . TRBV30 AWGQGGHGYT
TRBJ1-4 . TRBV2 ASSEEANEKLF
TRBJ2-3 . TRBV3-1/TRBV3-2 ASSQETGRGPTDTQY
TRBJ1-5 TRBD1 TRBV7-2 ASRGTGLNQPQH
TRBJ1-4 . TRBV6-1 ASSEALATSEEKLF
TRBJ1-2 . TRBV9 ASSVVEGTNT
TRBJ2-3 . TRBV7-3 ASSATGQTDTQY
TRBJ1-2 TRBD1 TRBV28 ASSPATGGSSYT
TRBJ2-5 . TRBV20-1 SALAGETQY
TRBJ2-2 . TRBV6-5 ASRERWGTGELF
TRBJ2-5 . TRBV5-4 ASIGEGETQY
TRBJ2-1 . TRBV24-1 ATSDGLRVGDNEQF
TRBJ2-7 TRBD2 TRBV6-6 ASSRNLLAGHSYEQY
TRBJ1-2 . TRBV9 ASSPSGQTLNYGYT
TRBJ1-5 . TRBV18 ASSPPNQPQH
TRBJ2-2 . TRBV19 ASGTGTGELF
TRBJ2-5 TRBD2 TRBV28 ASSSSSGGRETQY
TRBJ1-5 . TRBV19 ASSIDGRVSNQPQH
TRBJ1-5 . TRBV28 ASSFSPASNQPQH
TRBJ2-7 TRBD2 TRBV18 ASSILAGAPRISYEQY
TRBJ2-7 . TRBV5-3 ARSLETAQKY
TRBJ1-3 . TRBV6-1 ASSEVGANTIY